This T cell receptor beta chain was recovered during a study of CDR3 diversity in severe acne. TCRdb fed the PCR reads into MiXCR, producing one record per CDR3 protein. The sample yields 100,000 or so distinct CDR3 sequences, 51% seen once. Looked up from germline, CDR1 is ENHRY and CDR2 is SYGVKD. The CDR3 runs 13 residues. Trimming took off 8 bases at V and 0 bases at J, with 10 bases between the two ends. The source material was blood. This sequence joins TRBV10-3 and TRBJ1-2; weak D call: TRBD1 (5 bases). The TCR was taken from a male donor with acne. CDR3 in DNA: TGTGCCATCGCGACAGCCACTAACTATGGCTACACCTTC. Translation: CAIATATNYGYTF.